Below, 29 T cell receptor beta chains from the same sample are listed, as sequenced in a study of T cells in Graves' hyperthyroidism and ophthalmopathy. RNA transcripts served as the template for amplifying TCR beta CDR3 regions. The primer set for the first-round RT-PCR of the TCR CDR3 was HTBI. TCRdb itself ran the multiplex PCR reads through MiXCR, one entry per CDR3 protein. This table has about 300,000 distinct CDR3 sequences, more than 10% appearing once. The material sequenced was blood. These receptors were collected from a woman in her thirties with Graves' hyperthyroidism that later progressed to Graves' ophthalmopathy.

This clonotype came up many times. The rearrangement joins TRBV20-1 to TRBJ2-7; D remains ambiguous. Trimming left V 0 bases short and J 4 bases short, with 7 bases between. CDR1 DFQATT and CDR2 SNEGSKA come from the germline V gene (reference sequence). The CDR3 consists of 12 residues. The CDR3 is CSAREIEYEQYF. Here the CDR3 DNA reads TGCAGTGCTAGAGAGATTGAATACGAGCAGTACTTC.

This clonotype was picked up many times. This chain links TRBV2 with TRBJ2-1; D uncertain. The CDR3 consists of 11 residues. The V gene lost 7 bases and the J gene lost 5 bases, with 6 bases spanning the gap. Germline loops: CDR1 SNHLY, CDR2 FYNNEI. In nucleotides, the CDR3 is TGTGCCAGCACCCCAAACAATGAGCAGTTCTTC. Its protein is CASTPNNEQFF.

Comment on this clonotype: Possible read error: a much larger clone is one base away. V gene TRBV29-1 combines with J gene TRBJ2-1; 7 positions match TRBD1. The CDR3 runs 15 residues. V shed 7 bases, J shed 10 bases, and the junction held 19 bases outside the gene matches. The V gene's germline CDR1 is SQVTM and CDR2 ANQGSEA. CDR3 region: CSARTRDSYRSEQFF. The CDR3 bases are TGCAGCGCCAGGACTCGGGACAGCTATCGGAGCGAGCAGTTCTTC.

This clonotype came up many times. The genes are TRBV20-1 and TRBJ1-1; D not certain. The V and J ends lost 4 bases and 1 base respectively, with 7 bases between them. CDR1 is DFQATT, CDR2 SNEGSKA, per germline (reference sequence). The CDR3 covers 12 residues. CDR3 residues: CSAKRTNTEAFF. CDR3 DNA sequence: TGCAGTGCTAAGCGGACGAACACTGAAGCTTTCTTT.

In its sample, this clonotype was seen many times. V is TRBV28 and J is TRBJ1-5; no clear D gene. Germline CDR1 reads MDHEN; CDR2 reads SYDVKM. Trimming left V 7 bases short and J 3 bases short, with 4 bases between. This CDR3 spans 11 amino acids. The CDR3 nucleotides read TGTGCCAGCAATAACAATCAGCCCCAGCATTTT. Its protein product is CASNNNQPQHF.

This clonotype was found many times. The J gene is TRBJ2-7, the V gene TRBV7-9; either TRBD1 or TRBD2 may fit D (6 bases each). Germline assignment: CDR1 SEHNR and CDR2 FQNEAQ (reference sequence). V lost 2 bases to trimming and J lost 2 bases, with 16 bases between them. There are 16 residues in the CDR3. CDR3 nucleotide sequence: TGTGCCAGCAGCTTATTTAGGGGGGCGGGGCCCTACGAGCAGTACTTC. Translating it yields CASSLFRGAGPYEQYF.

This clonotype showed up many times. The chain has TRBV10-3 and TRBJ1-5; D is undetermined. The CDR3 length is 14 residues. Germline V lookup: CDR1 ENHRY, CDR2 SYGVKD. The V end was cut by 6 bases, the J end by 9 bases, with 18 bases between. CDR3 coding DNA: TGTGCCATCAGCAGAGACCGGATGGGTGGGCCCCAGCATTTT. It codes for CAISRDRMGGPQHF.

This clonotype was seen repeatedly, ten times or more. The J gene is TRBJ1-1, the V gene TRBV6-1, with a tentative D call TRBD1 (5 bases). The germline V and J ends were trimmed by 6 bases and 4 bases, with 9 bases remaining between them. In germline, CDR1 is MNHNS, CDR2 SASEGT. There are 12 residues in the CDR3. The CDR3 bases are TGTGCCAGCAGATCCGGGGGCACTGAAGCTTTCTTT. Its protein is CASRSGGTEAFF.

Ten or more counts support this clonotype. The rearrangement links TRBV2 to TRBJ2-4; the D gene is possibly TRBD2 (6 bases). CDR3 length: 13 amino acids. V lost 8 bases to trimming and J lost 1 base, with 9 bases between them. CDR1 and CDR2 from the germline V gene are SNHLY and FYNNEI. The CDR3 DNA sequence: TGTGCCAGCGGGGGACTGGCCAAAAACATTCAGTACTTC. It is translated as CASGGLAKNIQYF.

At least ten counts were recorded for this clonotype. The chain uses TRBV30 and TRBJ2-7; D may be TRBD1 (5 bases). Trimming cost V 2 bases and J 3 bases, with 8 bases left between them. The CDR3 consists of 12 residues. The germline V gene has CDR1 GTSNPN and CDR2 SVGIG (reference sequence). CDR3 residues: CAWSPDNYEQYF. CDR3 DNA sequence: TGTGCCTGGAGTCCGGACAACTACGAGCAGTACTTC.

This clonotype was recorded at least ten times. The chain is built from TRBV30 and TRBJ2-7; tentative D call: TRBD2 (6 bases). Germline V lookup: CDR1 GTSNPN, CDR2 SVGIG (reference sequence). CDR3 size: 14 residues. Trimming stripped 5 bases from V and 2 bases from J, with 16 bases between. CDR3 loop: CAWDPGTDTYEQYF. Here the CDR3 DNA reads TGTGCCTGGGACCCGGGGACTGATACCTACGAGCAGTACTTC.

This clonotype came up many times. The chain employs TRBV7-2 and TRBJ1-5; D might be TRBD1 (5 bases). Trimming cost V 5 bases and J 1 base, with 18 bases left between them. CDR1 and CDR2 from the germline V gene are SGHTA and FQGNSA. CDR3 length: 17 amino acids. This chain's CDR3 is CASSPWGGFQSNQPQHF. DNA of the CDR3: TGTGCCAGCAGCCCCTGGGGGGGATTCCAAAGCAATCAGCCCCAGCATTTT.

This clonotype was observed many times. The chain combines TRBV20-1 with TRBJ1-2; unclear D gene. The V end lost 4 bases, the J end lost 3 bases, and 18 bases lay between the germline ends. This CDR3 region has 15 residues. Germline V lookup: CDR1 DFQATT, CDR2 SNEGSKA (reference sequence). The CDR3 loop reads CSAIRNQEGDYGYTF. The CDR3 DNA reads TGCAGTGCTATAAGGAACCAGGAGGGTGACTATGGCTACACCTTC.

The V and J genes are TRBV20-1 and TRBJ2-2; TRBD2 aligns across 10 bases. V was pared by 0 bases and J by 0 bases, with 7 bases of the junction left unmatched. The CDR3 runs to 18 residues. The germline V gene has CDR1 DFQATT and CDR2 SNEGSKA (reference sequence). In nucleotides, the CDR3 is TGCAGTGCTAGAGATCTAAAGACTAGCGGGTCGAACACCGGGGAGCTGTTTTTT. It is translated as CSARDLKTSGSNTGELFF.

This clonotype was detected many times. The rearrangement joins TRBV28 to TRBJ2-7; D is possibly TRBD1 (5 bases). CDR1 is MDHEN and CDR2 is SYDVKM in the germline V gene. V was clipped by 4 bases and J by 3 bases, with 10 bases between them. This CDR3 is 13 amino acids long. The CDR3 reads CASSSGMDYEQYF. The CDR3, as DNA: TGTGCCAGCAGTTCAGGGATGGACTACGAGCAGTACTTC.

The chain carries TRBV4-2 and TRBJ2-1; 9 bases map to TRBD2. Trimming removed 4 bases from V and 2 bases from J; junction bases left unmatched: 12. Germline loops: CDR1 LGHNA, CDR2 YNFKEQ. CDR3 length: 18 amino acids. CDR3 sequence reads: CASSPHGSGRLPYNEQFF. In DNA, the CDR3 is TGTGCCAGCAGCCCCCATGGGAGCGGGAGGCTCCCCTACAATGAGCAGTTCTTC.

This clonotype was counted at least ten times. The V gene is TRBV19, the J gene TRBJ1-1, with TRBD1 matching 7 bases. Germline assignment: CDR1 LNHDA and CDR2 SQIVND (reference sequence). The CDR3 loop spans 14 amino acids. V was pared by 4 bases and J by 2 bases, with 4 bases of the junction left unmatched. Here the CDR3 DNA reads TGTGCCAGTAGTACCTGGGACAGAAACACTGAAGCTTTCTTT. Translation gives CASSTWDRNTEAFF.

In its sample, this clonotype was seen many times. Compared with germline, one end of the junction differs, possibly owing to a read error. This chain uses TRBV7-7 with TRBJ1-5; D gene unclear. The CDR3 runs 16 residues. Germline CDR1 is SSHAT and CDR2 is FNYEAQ (reference sequence). The CDR3 here is CASSSSDSFSNQPQHF. The CDR3 DNA sequence: TGTGCTAGCAGCTCCAGTGACTCATTTAGCAATCAGCCCCAGCATTTT. The entire variable domain, with the rest obtained from reference TRBV7-7 and TRBJ1-5, is as follows: GAGVSQSPRYKVTKRGQDVTLRCDPISSHATLYWYQQALGQGPEFLTYFNYEAQPDKSGLPSDRFSAERPEGSISTLTIQRTEQRDSAMYRCASSSSDSFSNQPQHFGDGTRLSIL.

This clonotype was recorded at least ten times. The chain employs TRBV19 and TRBJ2-7; TRBD1 agrees at 9 bases. The CDR3 covers 15 residues. The V and J ends lost 3 bases and 3 bases, in that order; junction bases with no gene match: 6. Germline loops: CDR1 LNHDA, CDR2 SQIVND (reference sequence). This CDR3 is CASSIGGTGLYEQYF. In nucleotides, the CDR3 is TGTGCCAGTAGTATCGGTGGGACAGGGCTCTACGAGCAGTACTTC.

The sample holds many counts of this clonotype. This rearrangement joins TRBV2 to TRBJ2-7; D not certain. Between the trimmed V and J ends, which lost 2 bases and 4 bases, there was a span of 6 bases. This CDR3 has 12 amino acids. CDR1 and CDR2 (germline): SNHLY, FYNNEI. CDR3 region: CASSEQAYEQYF. CDR3 bases: TGTGCCAGCAGTGAACAAGCTTACGAGCAGTACTTC.

This clonotype showed up many times. The V gene is TRBV12-3 or TRBV12-4, the J gene TRBJ1-3; weak D call: TRBD1 (6 bases). The CDR3 totals 13 residues. Trimming cost V 6 bases and J 5 bases, with 11 bases left between them. The CDR3 DNA reads TGTGCCAGCAGCCTGGACAGAAGAAACACCATATATTTT. Translated, it gives CASSLDRRNTIYF.

At least ten counts were recorded for this clonotype. The gene calls are TRBV28 and TRBJ1-6; the D is unclear. The germline V and J ends were trimmed by 3 bases and 4 bases, with 19 bases remaining between them. Germline V gene data show CDR1 as MDHEN and CDR2 as SYDVKM. This CDR3 comprises 18 residues. CDR3 loop: CASSFTRETGFYNSPLHF. DNA for the CDR3: TGTGCCAGCAGTTTCACTCGAGAGACGGGATTTTATAATTCACCCCTCCACTTT. Supplemented by reference TRBV28 and TRBJ1-6, the full variable domain reads DVKVTQSSRYLVKRTGEKVFLECVQDMDHENMFWYRQDPGLGLRLIYFSYDVKMKEKGDIPEGYSVSREKKERFSLILESASTNQTSMYLCASSFTRETGFYNSPLHFGNGTRLTVT.

This clonotype appeared many times. The genes are TRBV2 and TRBJ1-3; D might be TRBD1 (5 bases). In germline, CDR1 is SNHLY, CDR2 FYNNEI. The V end was cut by 3 bases, the J end by 0 bases, with 9 bases between. The CDR3 spans 15 residues. This CDR3 is CASSDWGSSGNTIYF. CDR3 DNA sequence: TGTGCCAGCAGTGACTGGGGGAGCTCTGGAAACACCATATATTTT.

This clonotype showed up many times. The rearrangement links TRBV7-9 to TRBJ1-4; D ambiguous. V gave up 3 bases and J gave up 4 bases, with 9 bases separating them. The germline V gene encodes CDR1 SEHNR and CDR2 FQNEAQ (reference sequence). The CDR3 covers 14 residues. The CDR3 sequence: CASSFTDSNEKLFF. CDR3 coding DNA: TGTGCCAGCAGCTTCACAGATAGTAATGAAAAACTGTTTTTT.

The chain couples TRBV4-2 to TRBJ2-7, with 9 bases that match TRBD1. From germline, CDR1 is LGHNA and CDR2 YNFKEQ. The CDR3 has 17 amino acids. The trim removed 3 bases at V and 5 bases at J, leaving 14 bases unmatched. In DNA, the CDR3 is TGTGCCAGCAGCCAGAATTATCCGGGACAGGGTATCGACGAGCAGTACTTC. As protein: CASSQNYPGQGIDEQYF.

This clonotype occurred many times. V usage is TRBV7-2 and J usage is TRBJ2-1; no clear D gene. The CDR3 is made up of 14 amino acids. Germline assignment: CDR1 SGHTA and CDR2 FQGNSA. V lost 5 bases and J lost 3, with 11 bases in between. The CDR3 bases are TGTGCCAGCAGCCCTTCGCTCATCTACAATGAGCAGTTCTTC. Amino acid sequence: CASSPSLIYNEQFF. Supplemented by reference TRBV7-2 and TRBJ2-1, the full variable domain reads GAGVSQSPSNKVTEKGKDVELRCDPISGHTALYWYRQSLGQGLEFLIYFQGNSAPDKSGLPSDRFSAERTGGSVSTLTIQRTQQEDSAVYLCASSPSLIYNEQFFGPGTRLTVL.

The rearrangement uses TRBV10-3 and TRBJ1-2; perhaps TRBD1 as D (5 bases). CDR1 and CDR2 from the germline V gene are ENHRY and SYGVKD. Trimming took 10 bases from V and 7 from J, leaving 28 bases between them. CDR3 length equals 16 residues. Here the CDR3 reads CATHSPSVRGRSGYTF. The CDR3 DNA reads as TGTGCCACACACTCCCCCAGTGTACGGGGGAGATCTGGCTACACCTTC.

This clonotype has ten or more counts. The genes are TRBV30 and TRBJ2-7, with D perhaps matching TRBD1 or TRBD2 (6 bases each). This CDR3 is 14 amino acids long. CDR1 and CDR2 (germline): GTSNPN, SVGIG (reference sequence). V lost 0 bases and J lost 6, with 15 bases in between. CDR3 loop: CAWSVSGGGSEQYF. The CDR3 DNA sequence: TGTGCCTGGAGTGTAAGTGGAGGGGGTAGCGAGCAGTACTTC.

Concerning this clonotype: Mismatch with germline at one junction end may stem from a read error. This chain uses TRBV2 with TRBJ2-3; 8 nucleotides align to TRBD2. CDR3 length: 14 residues. Germline CDR1 reads SNHLY; CDR2 reads FYNNEI. This CDR3 reads CVTRGGARTDMQYF. The CDR3 nucleotides are TGTGTCACCCGGGGGGGGGCCCGCACAGATATGCAGTATTTT. Full variable domain (remainder filled in from reference TRBV2 and TRBJ2-3): EPEVTQTPSHQVTQMGQEVILRCVPISNHLYFYWYRQILGQKVEFLVSFYNNEISEKSEIFDDQFSVERPDGSNFTLKIRSTKLEDSAMYFCVTRGGARTDMQYFGPGTRLTVL.